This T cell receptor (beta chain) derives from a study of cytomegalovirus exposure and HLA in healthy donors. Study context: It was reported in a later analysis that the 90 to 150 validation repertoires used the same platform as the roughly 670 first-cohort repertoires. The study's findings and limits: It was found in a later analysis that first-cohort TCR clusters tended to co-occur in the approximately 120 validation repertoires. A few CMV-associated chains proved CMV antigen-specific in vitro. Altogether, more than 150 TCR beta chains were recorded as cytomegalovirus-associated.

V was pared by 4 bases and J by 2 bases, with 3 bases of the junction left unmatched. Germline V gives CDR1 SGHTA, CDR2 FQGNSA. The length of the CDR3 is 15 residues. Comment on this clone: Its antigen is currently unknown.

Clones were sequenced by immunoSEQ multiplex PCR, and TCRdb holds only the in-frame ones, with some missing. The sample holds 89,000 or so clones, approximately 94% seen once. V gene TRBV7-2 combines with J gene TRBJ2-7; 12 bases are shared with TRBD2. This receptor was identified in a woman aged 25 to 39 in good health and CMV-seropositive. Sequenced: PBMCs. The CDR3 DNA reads TGTGCCAGCAGCTCCCGGACTAGCGGGGCCTACGAGCAGTACTTC. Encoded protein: CASSSRTSGAYEQYF.